This T cell receptor (beta chain) comes out of a study of tumour-infiltrating T cells in Burkitt lymphoma. The repertoire was sequenced with immunoSEQ multiplex PCR; TCRdb's copy has only in-frame clones and lacks some. The sample shows around 48,000 clones, around 30% of them seen only once. Trimming removed 4 bases from V and 7 bases from J; junction bases left unmatched: 5. The germline CDR1 and CDR2 sequences are SGDLS and YYNGEE. This CDR3 has 14 amino acids. This clonotype was obtained from a human donor with Burkitt lymphoma. V gene TRBV9 combines with J gene TRBJ1-6, with TRBD1 matching over 7 bases. Input material: tumor tissue. The CDR3 sequence: CASSRDSYNSPLHF. In DNA form, the CDR3 reads TGTGCCAGCAGCCGGGACAGCTACAATTCACCCCTCCACTTT.